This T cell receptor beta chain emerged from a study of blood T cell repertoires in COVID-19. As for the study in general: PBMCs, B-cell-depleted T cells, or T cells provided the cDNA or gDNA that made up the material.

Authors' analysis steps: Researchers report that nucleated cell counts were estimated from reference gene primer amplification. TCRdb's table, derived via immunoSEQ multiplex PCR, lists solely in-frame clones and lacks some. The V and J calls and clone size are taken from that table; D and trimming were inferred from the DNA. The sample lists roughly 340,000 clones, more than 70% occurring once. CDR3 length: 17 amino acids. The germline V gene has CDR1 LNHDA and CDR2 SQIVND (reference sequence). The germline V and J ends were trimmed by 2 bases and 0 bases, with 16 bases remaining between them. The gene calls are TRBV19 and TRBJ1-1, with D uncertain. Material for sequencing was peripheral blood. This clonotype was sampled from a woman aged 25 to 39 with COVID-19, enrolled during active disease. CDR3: CASSINSGMFMNTEAFF. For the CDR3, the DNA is TGTGCCAGTAGTATAAATTCGGGGATGTTCATGAACACTGAAGCTTTCTTT.